What follows are 15 T cell receptor beta chains derived from one specimen sequenced in a study of blood T cell repertoires in COVID-19. Sequencing was performed with immunoSEQ multiplex PCR; in TCRdb, only in-frame clones are kept and a portion is missing. Of 150,000 to 200,000 clones listed, around 80% are singletons. Sequencing was done on a sample of peripheral blood. These receptors all stem from an elderly woman with active or convalescent COVID-19.

The chain combines TRBV6-5 with TRBJ1-1, with 7 bases lining up with TRBD1. This CDR3 is built from 15 residues. The germline CDR1 and CDR2 sequences are MNHEY and SVGAGI. V lost 0 bases, J lost 4 bases, and 5 bases stayed unmatched. The CDR3 sequence: CASSYSVSGGTEAFF. The CDR3 DNA reads as TGTGCCAGCAGTTACTCGGTGTCAGGGGGCACTGAAGCTTTCTTT.

The CDR3 loop reads CASTPVGGLTEAFF. DNA of the CDR3: TGTGCCAGCACCCCAGTGGGGGGGCTCACTGAAGCTTTCTTT. This chain connects TRBV27 to TRBJ1-1, with D possibly matching TRBD1 (6 bases). Trimming took off 7 bases at V and 4 bases at J, with 16 bases between the two ends. CDR1 and CDR2 from the germline V gene are MNHEY and SMNVEV (reference sequence). There are 14 residues in the CDR3.

The J gene is TRBJ1-3, the V gene TRBV28; D is ambiguous. Germline V gene lookup returns CDR1 MDHEN and CDR2 SYDVKM. This CDR3 has 15 residues. Between the trimmed V and J ends, which lost 1 base and 4 bases, there was a span of 11 bases. The CDR3 region is CASSLYLSGGNTIYF. The CDR3 bases are TGTGCCAGCAGTTTATACCTCTCCGGGGGAAACACCATATATTTT.

This chain uses TRBV19 with TRBJ1-3; TRBD1 might be the D (6 bases). In germline, CDR1 is LNHDA, CDR2 SQIVND (reference sequence). V lost 7 bases and J lost 0, with 13 bases in between. CDR3 length equals 15 residues. The DNA of the CDR3 is TGTGCCAGTACCTCAAGGGGGAGCTCTGGAAACACCATATATTTT. This gives the protein CASTSRGSSGNTIYF.

The rearrangement links TRBV2 to TRBJ1-2, with 7 bases lining up with TRBD1. CDR1 and CDR2 (germline): SNHLY, FYNNEI. V gave up 7 bases and J gave up 8 bases; unmatched junction bases: 13. This CDR3 spans 14 amino acids. CDR3 region: CASKILKGQRGYTF. The CDR3 DNA is TGTGCCAGCAAAATTTTAAAGGGACAGAGAGGCTACACCTTC.

The chain links TRBV6-5 to TRBJ2-3; 8 bases are a match to TRBD2. The V segment lost 2 bases and the J segment 2 bases; nucleotides outside the gene matches: 3. The germline gives CDR1 MNHEY, CDR2 SVGAGI. CDR3 length equals 15 residues. The CDR3 DNA reads TGTGCCAGCAGTTACAGTAGCGGGGACACAGATACGCAGTATTTT. It codes for CASSYSSGDTDTQYF.

The chain joins TRBV6-1 to TRBJ1-1, with D maybe TRBD1 (5 bases). V was trimmed by 3 bases and J by 1 base, leaving 12 bases between them. CDR3 length: 15 amino acids. CDR1 and CDR2 (germline): MNHNS, SASEGT. CDR3 amino acids: CASSDPTVPNTEAFF. CDR3 bases: TGTGCCAGCAGTGATCCGACAGTCCCGAACACTGAAGCTTTCTTT.

This chain connects TRBV28 to TRBJ1-4, with unresolved D. CDR3 size: 12 residues. Germline CDR1 and CDR2: MDHEN and SYDVKM. The CDR3 here is CVVGRPAEKLFF. DNA of the CDR3: TGTGTTGTAGGGAGGCCGGCGGAAAAACTGTTTTTT.

This clone was seen just once. The V and J genes are TRBV5-1 and TRBJ2-7, with D perhaps TRBD1 (6 bases). V lost 3 bases and J lost 1, with 17 bases in between. Germline CDR1 SGHRS, CDR2 YFSETQ. The CDR3 covers 16 residues. CDR3 loop: CASSWEMTGMSYEQYF. CDR3 DNA sequence: TGCGCCAGCAGCTGGGAAATGACAGGAATGTCCTACGAGCAGTACTTC.

The rearrangement uses TRBV28 and TRBJ2-3, with D possibly TRBD1 on 6 matching bases. Per the germline V gene, CDR1 is MDHEN and CDR2 is SYDVKM. Trimming left V 6 bases short and J 5 bases short, with 18 bases between. This CDR3 has 15 residues. Here the CDR3 DNA reads TGTGCCAGCAGCACAGGACAGATTGATGGAGATACGCAGTATTTT. This codes for CASSTGQIDGDTQYF.

The CDR3: CASSPGTVYNEKLFF. In DNA form, the CDR3 reads TGTGCCAGCTCCCCGGGGACAGTCTATAATGAAAAACTGTTTTTT. V is TRBV18 and J is TRBJ1-4; TRBD1 agrees at 7 bases. V shed 6 bases, J shed 4 bases, and the junction held 8 bases outside the gene matches. This CDR3 has 15 residues. Germline CDR1 KGHSH, CDR2 LQKENI.

The J gene is TRBJ2-5, the V gene TRBV19, with D perhaps TRBD1 (6 bases). The V and J ends lost 3 bases and 5 bases respectively, with 13 bases between them. Per the germline V gene, CDR1 is LNHDA and CDR2 is SQIVND (reference sequence). The CDR3 is 14 amino acids. CDR3 loop: CASSIDRSRETQYF. The CDR3 DNA follows: TGTGCCAGTAGTATCGACAGGTCCAGGGAGACCCAGTACTTC.

This sequence joins TRBV5-4 and TRBJ2-2; maybe TRBD1 (6 bases). The V gene's germline CDR1 is SGHNT and CDR2 YYREEE (reference sequence). V was shortened by 0 bases and J by 2 bases, with 11 bases between the two germline ends. The CDR3 has 16 residues. CDR3 amino acids: CASSLVGTQNTGELFF. In nucleotides, the CDR3 is TGTGCCAGCAGCTTGGTGGGGACACAAAACACCGGGGAGCTGTTTTTT.

CDR3 loop: CATSSSIRGDGQPQHF. The CDR3 DNA reads as TGTGCCACCAGCAGTTCTATCAGGGGCGATGGCCAGCCCCAGCATTTT. This chain connects TRBV28 to TRBJ1-5; a possible D gene is TRBD1 (6 bases). The CDR3 has 16 amino acids. Trimming left V 10 bases short and J 7 bases short, with 26 bases between. Looked up from germline, CDR1 is MDHEN and CDR2 is SYDVKM.

The gene calls are TRBV18 and TRBJ2-5, with D tentatively TRBD1 (7 bases). The germline V and J ends were trimmed by 2 bases and 2 bases, with 15 bases remaining between them. The length of the CDR3 is 16 residues. Germline V gene data show CDR1 as KGHSH and CDR2 as LQKENI. The CDR3 DNA is TGTGCCAGCTCACCATCGTTGGAGGGGGCGCAAGAGACCCAGTACTTC. The encoded protein is CASSPSLEGAQETQYF.